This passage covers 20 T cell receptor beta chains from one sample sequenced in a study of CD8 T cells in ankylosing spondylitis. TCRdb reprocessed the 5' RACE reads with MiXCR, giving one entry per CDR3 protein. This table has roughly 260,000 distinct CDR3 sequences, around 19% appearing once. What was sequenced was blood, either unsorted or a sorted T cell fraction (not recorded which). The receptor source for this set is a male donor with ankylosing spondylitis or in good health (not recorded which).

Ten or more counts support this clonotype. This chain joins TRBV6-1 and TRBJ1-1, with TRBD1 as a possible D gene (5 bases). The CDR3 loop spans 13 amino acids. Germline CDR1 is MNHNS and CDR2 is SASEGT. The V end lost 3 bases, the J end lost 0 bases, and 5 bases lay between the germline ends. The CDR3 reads CASSEGVNTEAFF. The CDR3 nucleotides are TGTGCCAGCAGTGAGGGGGTGAACACTGAAGCTTTCTTT.

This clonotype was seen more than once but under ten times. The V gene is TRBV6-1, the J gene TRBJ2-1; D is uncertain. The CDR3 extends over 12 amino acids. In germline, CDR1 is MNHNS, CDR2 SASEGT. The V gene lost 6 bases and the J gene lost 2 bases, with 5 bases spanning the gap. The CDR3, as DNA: TGTGCCAGCAGAAGCCCCTACAATGAGCAGTTCTTC. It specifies CASRSPYNEQFF.

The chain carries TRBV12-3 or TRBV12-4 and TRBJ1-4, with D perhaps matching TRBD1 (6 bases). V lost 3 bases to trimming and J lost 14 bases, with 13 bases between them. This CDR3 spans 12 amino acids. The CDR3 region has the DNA TGTGCCAGCAGTTTTTCGAAGGGGGGGCTGTTTTTT. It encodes CASSFSKGGLFF.

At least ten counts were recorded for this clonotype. DNA for the CDR3: TGCAGTGCTAGAGATCTTGGCGACAGGCCGAAAGCTAACTATGGCTACACCTTC. Protein sequence: CSARDLGDRPKANYGYTF. This chain connects TRBV20-1 to TRBJ1-2, with TRBD1 as a possible D gene (6 bases). CDR3 length equals 18 residues. Germline V CDR1 and CDR2: DFQATT, SNEGSKA (reference sequence). V was pared by 0 bases and J by 0 bases, with 20 bases between.

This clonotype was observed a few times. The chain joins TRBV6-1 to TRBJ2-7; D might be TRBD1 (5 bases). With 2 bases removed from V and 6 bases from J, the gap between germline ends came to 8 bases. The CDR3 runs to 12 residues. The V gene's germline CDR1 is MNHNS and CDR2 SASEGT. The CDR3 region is CASSESGFEQYV. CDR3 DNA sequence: TGTGCCAGCAGTGAATCAGGGTTCGAGCAGTACGTC.

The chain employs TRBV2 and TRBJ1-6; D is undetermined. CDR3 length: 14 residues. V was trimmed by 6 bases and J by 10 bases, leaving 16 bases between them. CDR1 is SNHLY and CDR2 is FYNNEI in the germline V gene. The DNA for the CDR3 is TGTGCCAGCAGAATGCAGATTGATCGGTCACCCCTCCACTTT. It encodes CASRMQIDRSPLHF.

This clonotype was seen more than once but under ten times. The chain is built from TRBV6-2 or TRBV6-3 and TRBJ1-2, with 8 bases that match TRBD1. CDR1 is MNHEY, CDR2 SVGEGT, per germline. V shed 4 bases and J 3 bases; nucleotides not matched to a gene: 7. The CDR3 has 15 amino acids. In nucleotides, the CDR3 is TGTGCCAGCAGTTGGGGACAGGTCGGAGACTATGGCTACACCTTC. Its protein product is CASSWGQVGDYGYTF.

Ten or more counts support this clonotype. CDR3 in amino acids: CASSLSGHPTGELFF. DNA for the CDR3: TGTGCCAGCAGCTTATCAGGCCACCCCACCGGGGAGCTGTTTTTT. The chain employs TRBV7-2 and TRBJ2-2; D gene unclear. The length of the CDR3 is 15 residues. Germline V lookup: CDR1 SGHTA, CDR2 FQGNSA. Between the trimmed V and J ends, which lost 2 bases and 4 bases, there was a span of 11 bases.

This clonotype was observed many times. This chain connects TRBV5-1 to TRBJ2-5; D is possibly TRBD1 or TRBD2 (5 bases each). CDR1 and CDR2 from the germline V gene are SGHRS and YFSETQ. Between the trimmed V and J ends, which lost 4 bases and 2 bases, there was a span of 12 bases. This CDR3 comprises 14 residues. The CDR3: CASSPGTSQETQYF. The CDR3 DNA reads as TGCGCCAGCAGCCCGGGGACGTCTCAAGAGACCCAGTACTTC.

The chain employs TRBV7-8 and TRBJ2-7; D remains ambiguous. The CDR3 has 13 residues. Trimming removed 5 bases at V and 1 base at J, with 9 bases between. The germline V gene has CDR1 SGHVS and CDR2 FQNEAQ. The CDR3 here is CASSRTKSYEQYV. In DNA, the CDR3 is TGTGCCAGCAGCAGAACAAAATCCTACGAGCAGTACGTC.

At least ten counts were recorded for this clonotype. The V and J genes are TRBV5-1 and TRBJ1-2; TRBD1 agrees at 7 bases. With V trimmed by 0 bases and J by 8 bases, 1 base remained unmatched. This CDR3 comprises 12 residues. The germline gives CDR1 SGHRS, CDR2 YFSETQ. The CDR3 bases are TGCGCCAGCAGCTTGGCAGGGGGAGGCTACACCTTC. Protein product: CASSLAGGGYTF.

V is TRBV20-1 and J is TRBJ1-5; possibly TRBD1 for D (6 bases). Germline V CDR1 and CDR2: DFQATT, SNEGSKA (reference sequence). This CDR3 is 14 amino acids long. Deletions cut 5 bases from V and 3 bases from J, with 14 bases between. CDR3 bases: TGCAGTGCTGGATCAGGGGCGGACAATCAGCCCCAGCATTTT. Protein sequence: CSAGSGADNQPQHF.

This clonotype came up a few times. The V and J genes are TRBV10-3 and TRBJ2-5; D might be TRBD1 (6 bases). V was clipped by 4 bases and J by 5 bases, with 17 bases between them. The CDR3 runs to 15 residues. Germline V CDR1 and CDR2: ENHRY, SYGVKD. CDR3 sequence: CAISGTANLRETQYF. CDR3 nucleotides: TGTGCCATCAGTGGGACAGCGAACCTGCGGGAGACCCAGTACTTC.

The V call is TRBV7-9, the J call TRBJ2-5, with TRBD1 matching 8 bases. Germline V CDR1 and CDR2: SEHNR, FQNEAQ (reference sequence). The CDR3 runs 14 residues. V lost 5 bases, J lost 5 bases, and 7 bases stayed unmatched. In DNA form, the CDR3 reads TGTGCCAGCAGCGCCACAGGGGGTGGTGAGACCCAGTACTTC. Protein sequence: CASSATGGGETQYF.

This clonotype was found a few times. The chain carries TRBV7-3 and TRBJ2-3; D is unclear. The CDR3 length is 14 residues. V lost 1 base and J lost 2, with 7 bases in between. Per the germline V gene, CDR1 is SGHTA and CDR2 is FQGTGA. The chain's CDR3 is CASSLMQATDTQYF. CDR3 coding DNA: TGTGCCAGCAGCTTAATGCAGGCCACAGATACGCAGTATTTT.

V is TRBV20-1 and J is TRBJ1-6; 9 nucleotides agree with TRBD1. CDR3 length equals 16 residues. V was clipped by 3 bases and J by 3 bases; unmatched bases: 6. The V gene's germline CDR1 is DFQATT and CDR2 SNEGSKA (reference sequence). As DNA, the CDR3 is TGCAGTGCTAGGCCGGACAGGGGTTTCTATAATTCACCCCTCCACTTT. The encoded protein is CSARPDRGFYNSPLHF.

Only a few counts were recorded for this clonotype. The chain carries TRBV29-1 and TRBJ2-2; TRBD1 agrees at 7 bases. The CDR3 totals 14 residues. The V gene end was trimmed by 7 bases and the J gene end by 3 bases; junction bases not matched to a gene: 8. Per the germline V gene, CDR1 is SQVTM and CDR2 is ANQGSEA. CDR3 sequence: CSGLRDRYTGELFF. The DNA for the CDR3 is TGCAGCGGCCTCCGGGACAGATACACCGGGGAGCTGTTTTTT.

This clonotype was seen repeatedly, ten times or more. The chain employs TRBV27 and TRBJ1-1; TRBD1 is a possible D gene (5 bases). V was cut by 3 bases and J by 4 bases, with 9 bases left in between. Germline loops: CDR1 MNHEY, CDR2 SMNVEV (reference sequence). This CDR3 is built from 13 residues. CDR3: CASSFRRVTEAFF. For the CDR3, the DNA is TGTGCCAGCAGTTTCCGCAGGGTCACTGAAGCTTTCTTT.

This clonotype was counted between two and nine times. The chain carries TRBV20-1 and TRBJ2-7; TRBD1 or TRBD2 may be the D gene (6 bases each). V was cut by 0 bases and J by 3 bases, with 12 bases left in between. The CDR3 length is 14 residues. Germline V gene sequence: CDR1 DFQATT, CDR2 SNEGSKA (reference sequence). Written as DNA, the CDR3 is TGCAGTGCTAGAGATAGCGAGGGGGGCTACGAGCAGTACGTC. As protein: CSARDSEGGYEQYV.

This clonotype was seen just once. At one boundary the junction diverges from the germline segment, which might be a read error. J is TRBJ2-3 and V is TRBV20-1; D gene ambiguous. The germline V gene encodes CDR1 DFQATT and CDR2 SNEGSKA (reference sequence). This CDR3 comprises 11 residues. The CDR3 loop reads CSADAQDPQYF. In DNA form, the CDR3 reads TGCAGTGCTGACGCCCAAGATCCGCAGTATTTT.